This TCR beta chain was sequenced in a study of cytomegalovirus exposure and HLA in healthy donors. Study results and caveats: DRB1 had the most TCR associations and HLA-C the fewest, a later analysis found, with rates varying by HLA locus.

Researchers ran the PCR with 60 Vbeta and 13 Jbeta primers. The repertoire was sequenced with immunoSEQ multiplex PCR; TCRdb's copy has only in-frame clones and lacks some. This sample contains about 130,000 clones. CDR1 is SGHDT and CDR2 is YYEEEE in the germline V gene. Trimming took off 3 bases at V and 5 bases at J, with 15 bases between the two ends. The CDR3 consists of 15 residues. As concerns this clone: What it recognizes is unknown.

The TCR was taken from a woman aged 55-75 years in good health and CMV-seronegative. The chain recombines TRBV5-6 with TRBJ2-1; maybe TRBD2 (5 bases). The sequenced sample was PBMCs. The CDR3 protein is CASSSLAPADNEQFF. CDR3 bases: TGTGCCAGCAGCTCCCTAGCTCCGGCGGACAATGAGCAGTTCTTC.